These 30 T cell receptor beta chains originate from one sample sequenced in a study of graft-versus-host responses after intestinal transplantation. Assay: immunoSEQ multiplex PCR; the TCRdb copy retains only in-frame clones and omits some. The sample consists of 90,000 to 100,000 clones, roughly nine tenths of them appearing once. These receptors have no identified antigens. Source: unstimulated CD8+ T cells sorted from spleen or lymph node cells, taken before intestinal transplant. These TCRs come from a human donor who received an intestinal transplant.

As DNA, the CDR3 is TGTGCCAGCAGCCACCCCGAGGCTAGCGGTAAAGAGACCCAGTACTTC. It translates to CASSHPEASGKETQYF. The rearrangement uses TRBV7-9 and TRBJ2-5; 7 bases map to TRBD2. Germline-derived CDR1 and CDR2 are SEHNR and FQNEAQ (reference sequence). After removal of 5 bases from V and 3 bases from J, the junction contained 12 bases not matched to a gene. The CDR3 is 16 residues long.

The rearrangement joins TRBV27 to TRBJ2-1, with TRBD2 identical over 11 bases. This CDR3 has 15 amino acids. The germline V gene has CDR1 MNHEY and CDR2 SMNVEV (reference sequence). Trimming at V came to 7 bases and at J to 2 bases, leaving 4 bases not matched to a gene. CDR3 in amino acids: CASMTSGITYNEQFF. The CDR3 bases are TGTGCCAGCATGACTAGCGGGATTACCTACAATGAGCAGTTCTTC.

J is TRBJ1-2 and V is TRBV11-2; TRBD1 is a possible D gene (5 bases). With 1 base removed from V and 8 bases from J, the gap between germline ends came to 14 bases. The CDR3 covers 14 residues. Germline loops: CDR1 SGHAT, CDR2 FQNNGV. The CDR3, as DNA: TGTGCCAGCAGCTTAGGCAGGGCGGGAGAAGGCTACACCTTC. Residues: CASSLGRAGEGYTF.

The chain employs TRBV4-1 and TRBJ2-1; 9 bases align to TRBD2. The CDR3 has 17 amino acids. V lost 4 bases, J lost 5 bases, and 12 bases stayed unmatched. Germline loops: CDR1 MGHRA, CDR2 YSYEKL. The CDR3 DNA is TGCGCCAGCAGCCGGTCGAAGCGGGAGGATCGCAACAATGAGCAGTTCTTC. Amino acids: CASSRSKREDRNNEQFF.

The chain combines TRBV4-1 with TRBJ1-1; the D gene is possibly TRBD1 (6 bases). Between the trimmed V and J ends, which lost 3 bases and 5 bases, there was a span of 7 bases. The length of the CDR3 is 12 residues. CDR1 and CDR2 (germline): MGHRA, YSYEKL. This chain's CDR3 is CASSQGATEAFF. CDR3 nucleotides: TGCGCCAGCAGCCAGGGGGCGACTGAAGCTTTCTTT.

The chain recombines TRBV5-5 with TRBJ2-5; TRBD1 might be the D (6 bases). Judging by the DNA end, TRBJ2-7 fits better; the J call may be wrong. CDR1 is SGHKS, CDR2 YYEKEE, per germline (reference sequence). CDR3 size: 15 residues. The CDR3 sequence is CASSSTGKGNYEQYF. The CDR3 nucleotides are TGTGCCAGCAGCTCTACAGGGAAGGGAAACTACGAGCAGTACTTC.

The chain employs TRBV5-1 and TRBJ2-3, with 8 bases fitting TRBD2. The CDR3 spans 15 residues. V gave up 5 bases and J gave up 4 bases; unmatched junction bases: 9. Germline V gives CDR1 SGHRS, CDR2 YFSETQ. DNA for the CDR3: TGCGCCAGCAGTTTAGGAGCGGGAGCCTCAGATACGCAGTATTTT. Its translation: CASSLGAGASDTQYF.

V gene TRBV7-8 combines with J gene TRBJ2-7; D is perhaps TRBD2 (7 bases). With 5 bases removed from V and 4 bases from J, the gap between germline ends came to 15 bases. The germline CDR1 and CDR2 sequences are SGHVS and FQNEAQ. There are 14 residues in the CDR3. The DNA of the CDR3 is TGTGCCAGCAGCGGTATGGGGGGGCAATACGAGCAGTACTTC. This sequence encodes CASSGMGGQYEQYF.

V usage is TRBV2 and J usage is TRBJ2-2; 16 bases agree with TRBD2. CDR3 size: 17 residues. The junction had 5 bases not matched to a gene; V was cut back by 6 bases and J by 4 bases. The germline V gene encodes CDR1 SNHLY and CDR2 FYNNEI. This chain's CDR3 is CASRGLAGGPFTGELFF. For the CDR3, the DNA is TGTGCCAGCAGGGGACTAGCGGGAGGGCCTTTCACCGGGGAGCTGTTTTTT.

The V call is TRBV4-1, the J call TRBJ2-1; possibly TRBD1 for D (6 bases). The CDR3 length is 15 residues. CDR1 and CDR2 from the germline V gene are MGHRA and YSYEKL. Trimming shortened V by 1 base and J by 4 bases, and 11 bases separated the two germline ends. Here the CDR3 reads CASSQAGVTYNEQFF. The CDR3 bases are TGCGCCAGCAGCCAAGCAGGGGTAACTTACAATGAGCAGTTCTTC.

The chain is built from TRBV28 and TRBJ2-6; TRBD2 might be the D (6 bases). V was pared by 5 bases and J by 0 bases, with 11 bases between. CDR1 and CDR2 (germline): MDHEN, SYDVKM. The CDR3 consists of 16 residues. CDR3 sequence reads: CASSGEDSSGANVLTF. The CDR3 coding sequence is TGTGCCAGCAGTGGGGAGGATAGCTCTGGGGCCAACGTCCTGACTTTC.

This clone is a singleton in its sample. This CDR3 is CASSDRGNQPQHF. The DNA for the CDR3 is TGTGCCAGCAGTGACAGAGGAAATCAGCCCCAGCATTTT. The gene calls are TRBV25-1 and TRBJ1-5; D uncertain. CDR1 and CDR2 from the germline V gene are MGHDK and SYGVNS. The CDR3 length is 13 residues. V was clipped by 3 bases and J by 4 bases, with 7 bases between them.

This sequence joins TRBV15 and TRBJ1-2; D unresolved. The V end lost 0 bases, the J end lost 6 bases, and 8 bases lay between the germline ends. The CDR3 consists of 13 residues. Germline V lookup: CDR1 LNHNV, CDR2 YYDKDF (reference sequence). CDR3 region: CATSRDMADGYTF. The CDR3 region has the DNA TGTGCCACCAGCAGAGATATGGCAGATGGCTACACCTTC.

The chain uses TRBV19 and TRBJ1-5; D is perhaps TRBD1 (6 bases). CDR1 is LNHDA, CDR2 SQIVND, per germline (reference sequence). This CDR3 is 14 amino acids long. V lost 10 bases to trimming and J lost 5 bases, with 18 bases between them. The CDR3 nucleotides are TGTGCCACCTCCTCAGGGGAGGGGGATCAGCCCCAGCATTTT. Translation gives CATSSGEGDQPQHF.

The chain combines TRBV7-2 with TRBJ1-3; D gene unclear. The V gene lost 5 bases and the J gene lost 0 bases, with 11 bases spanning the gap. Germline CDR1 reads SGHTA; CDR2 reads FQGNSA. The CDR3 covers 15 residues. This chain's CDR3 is CASSTELSSGNTIYF. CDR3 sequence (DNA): TGTGCCAGCAGCACTGAACTTAGCTCTGGAAACACCATATATTTT.

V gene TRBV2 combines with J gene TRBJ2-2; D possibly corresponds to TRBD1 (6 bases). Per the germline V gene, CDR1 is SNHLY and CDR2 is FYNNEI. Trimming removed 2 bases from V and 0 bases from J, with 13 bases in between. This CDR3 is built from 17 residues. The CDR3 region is CASSEIQGITNTGELFF. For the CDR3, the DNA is TGTGCCAGCAGTGAAATACAGGGCATTACGAACACCGGGGAGCTGTTTTTT.

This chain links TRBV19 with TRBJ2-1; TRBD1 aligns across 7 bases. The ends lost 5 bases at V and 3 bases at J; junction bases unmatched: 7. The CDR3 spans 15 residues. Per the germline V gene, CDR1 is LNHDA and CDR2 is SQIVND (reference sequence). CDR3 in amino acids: CASSVPGTVYNEQFF. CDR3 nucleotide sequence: TGTGCCAGTAGTGTACCCGGGACAGTCTACAATGAGCAGTTCTTC.

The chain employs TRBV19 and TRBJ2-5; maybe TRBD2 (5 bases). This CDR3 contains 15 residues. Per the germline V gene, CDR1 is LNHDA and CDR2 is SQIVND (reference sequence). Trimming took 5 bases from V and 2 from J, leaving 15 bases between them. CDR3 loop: CASSPRLALQETQYF. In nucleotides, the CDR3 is TGTGCCAGTAGTCCTAGGCTAGCCCTTCAAGAGACCCAGTACTTC. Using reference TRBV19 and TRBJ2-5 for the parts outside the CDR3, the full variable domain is DGGITQSPKYLFRKEGQNVTLSCEQNLNHDAMYWYRQDPGQGLRLIYYSQIVNDFQKGDIAEGYSVSREKKESFPLTVTSAQKNPTAFYLCASSPRLALQETQYFGPGTRLLVL.

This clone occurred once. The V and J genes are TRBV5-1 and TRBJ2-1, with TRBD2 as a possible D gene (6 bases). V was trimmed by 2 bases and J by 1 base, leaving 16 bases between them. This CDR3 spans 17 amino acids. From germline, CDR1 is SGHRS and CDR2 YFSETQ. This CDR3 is CASSFSGSRGSYNEQFF. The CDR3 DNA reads TGCGCCAGCAGCTTCTCGGGGTCGCGGGGATCCTACAATGAGCAGTTCTTC.

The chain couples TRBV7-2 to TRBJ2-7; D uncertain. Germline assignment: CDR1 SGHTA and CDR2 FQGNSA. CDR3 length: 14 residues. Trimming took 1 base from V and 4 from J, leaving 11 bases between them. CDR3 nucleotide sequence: TGTGCCAGCAGCTTAGGGATCTCGGGTTACGAGCAGTACTTC. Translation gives CASSLGISGYEQYF.

The CDR3 spells CASRGRISTDTQYF. The CDR3 nucleotides read TGTGCCAGCAGAGGGAGGATTAGCACAGATACGCAGTATTTT. This chain links TRBV6-1 with TRBJ2-3; TRBD2 might be the D (6 bases). The germline V gene has CDR1 MNHNS and CDR2 SASEGT. The CDR3 sequence is 14 residues long. Trimming shortened V by 6 bases and J by 0 bases, and 10 bases separated the two germline ends.

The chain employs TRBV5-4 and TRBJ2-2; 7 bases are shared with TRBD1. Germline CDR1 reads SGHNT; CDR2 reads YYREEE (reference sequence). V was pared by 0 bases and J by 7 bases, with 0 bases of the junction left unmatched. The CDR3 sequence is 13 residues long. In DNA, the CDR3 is TGTGCCAGCAGCTTGGGACAGGGCGGGGAGCTGTTTTTT. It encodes CASSLGQGGELFF.

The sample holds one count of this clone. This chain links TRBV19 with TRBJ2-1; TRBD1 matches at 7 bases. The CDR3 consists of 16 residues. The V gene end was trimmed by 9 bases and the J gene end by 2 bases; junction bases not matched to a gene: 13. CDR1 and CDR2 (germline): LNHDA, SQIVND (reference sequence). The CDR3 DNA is TGTGCCAGCCGATCAACAGGGGTGAACACCTACAATGAGCAGTTCTTC. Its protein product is CASRSTGVNTYNEQFF.

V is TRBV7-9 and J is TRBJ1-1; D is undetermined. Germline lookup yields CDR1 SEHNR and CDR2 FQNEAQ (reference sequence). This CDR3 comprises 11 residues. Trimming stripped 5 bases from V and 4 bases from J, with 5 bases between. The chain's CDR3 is CASSTVTEAFF. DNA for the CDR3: TGTGCCAGCAGCACGGTCACTGAAGCTTTCTTT.

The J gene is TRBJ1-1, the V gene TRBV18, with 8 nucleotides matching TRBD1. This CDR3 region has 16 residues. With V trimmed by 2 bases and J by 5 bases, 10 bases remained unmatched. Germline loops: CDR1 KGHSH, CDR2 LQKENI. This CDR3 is CASSPAEDREVTEAFF. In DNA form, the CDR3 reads TGTGCCAGCTCACCAGCAGAGGACAGGGAGGTAACTGAAGCTTTCTTT.

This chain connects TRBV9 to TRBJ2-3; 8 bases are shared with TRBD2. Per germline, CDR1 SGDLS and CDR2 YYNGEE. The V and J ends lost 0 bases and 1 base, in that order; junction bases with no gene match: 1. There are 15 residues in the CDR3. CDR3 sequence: CASSVEAGGTDTQYF. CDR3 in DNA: TGTGCCAGCAGCGTAGAAGCGGGAGGCACAGATACGCAGTATTTT.

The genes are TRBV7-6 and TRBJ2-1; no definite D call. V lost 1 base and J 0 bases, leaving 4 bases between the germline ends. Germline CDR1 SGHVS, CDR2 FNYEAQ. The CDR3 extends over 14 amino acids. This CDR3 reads CASSLDNSYNEQFF. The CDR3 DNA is TGTGCCAGCAGCTTAGACAACTCCTACAATGAGCAGTTCTTC.

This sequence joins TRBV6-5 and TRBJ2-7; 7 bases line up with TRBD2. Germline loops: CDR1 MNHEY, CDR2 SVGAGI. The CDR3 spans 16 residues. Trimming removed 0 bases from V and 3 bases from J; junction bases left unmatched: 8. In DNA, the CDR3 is TGTGCCAGCAGTTACTCGGGGAGGGGACTTGACTACGAGCAGTACTTC. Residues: CASSYSGRGLDYEQYF.

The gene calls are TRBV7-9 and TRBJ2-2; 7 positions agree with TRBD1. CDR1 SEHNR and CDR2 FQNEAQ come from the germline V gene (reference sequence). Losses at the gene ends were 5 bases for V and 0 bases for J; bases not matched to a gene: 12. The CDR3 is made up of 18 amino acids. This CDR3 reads CASSIETAGTANTGELFF. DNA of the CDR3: TGTGCCAGCAGCATCGAAACCGCCGGGACAGCGAACACCGGGGAGCTGTTTTTT.

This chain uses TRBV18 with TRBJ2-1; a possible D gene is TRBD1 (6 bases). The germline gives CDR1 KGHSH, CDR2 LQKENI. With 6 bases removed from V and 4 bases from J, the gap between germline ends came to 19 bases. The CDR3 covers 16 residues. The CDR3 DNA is TGTGCCAGCTCTCAACCTACCAGACAGGAGTACAATGAGCAGTTCTTC. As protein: CASSQPTRQEYNEQFF.